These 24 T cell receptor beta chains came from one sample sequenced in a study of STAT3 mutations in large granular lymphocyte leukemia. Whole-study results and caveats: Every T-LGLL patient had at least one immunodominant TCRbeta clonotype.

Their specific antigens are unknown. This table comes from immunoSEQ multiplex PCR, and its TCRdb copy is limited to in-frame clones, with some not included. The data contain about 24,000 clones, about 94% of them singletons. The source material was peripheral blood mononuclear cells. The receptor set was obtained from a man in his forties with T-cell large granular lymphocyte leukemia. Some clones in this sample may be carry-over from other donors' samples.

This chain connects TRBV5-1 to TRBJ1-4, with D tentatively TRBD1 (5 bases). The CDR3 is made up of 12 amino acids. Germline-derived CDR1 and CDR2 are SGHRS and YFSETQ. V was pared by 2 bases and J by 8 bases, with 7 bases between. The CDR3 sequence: CASSFSGEKLFF. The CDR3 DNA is TGCGCCAGCAGCTTCTCAGGGGAAAAACTGTTTTTT.

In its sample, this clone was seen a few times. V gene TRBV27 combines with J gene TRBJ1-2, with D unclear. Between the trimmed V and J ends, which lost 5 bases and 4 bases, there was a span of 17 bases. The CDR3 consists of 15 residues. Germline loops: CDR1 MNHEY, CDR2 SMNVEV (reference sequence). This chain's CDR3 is CASSASGPRAYGYTF. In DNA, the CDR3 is TGTGCCAGCAGTGCATCCGGGCCACGGGCCTATGGCTACACCTTC.

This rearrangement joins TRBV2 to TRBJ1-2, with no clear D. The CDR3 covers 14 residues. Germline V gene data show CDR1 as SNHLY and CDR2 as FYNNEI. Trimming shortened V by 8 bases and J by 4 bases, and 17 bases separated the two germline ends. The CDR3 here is CASGGTTLLYGYTF. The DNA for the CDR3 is TGTGCCAGCGGAGGAACAACCCTACTCTATGGCTACACCTTC.

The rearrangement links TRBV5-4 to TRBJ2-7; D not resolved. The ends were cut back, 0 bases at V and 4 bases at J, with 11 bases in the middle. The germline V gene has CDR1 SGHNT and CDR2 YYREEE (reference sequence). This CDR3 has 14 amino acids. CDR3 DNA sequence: TGTGCCAGCAGCTTGGAGGGCAGAGTTTACGAGCAGTACTTC. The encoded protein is CASSLEGRVYEQYF.

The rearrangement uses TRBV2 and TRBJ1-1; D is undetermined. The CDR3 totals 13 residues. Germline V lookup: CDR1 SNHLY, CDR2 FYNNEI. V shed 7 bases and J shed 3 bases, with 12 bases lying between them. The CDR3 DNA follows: TGTGCCAGCAACCCCTTCCCGGACACTGAAGCTTTCTTT. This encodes CASNPFPDTEAFF.

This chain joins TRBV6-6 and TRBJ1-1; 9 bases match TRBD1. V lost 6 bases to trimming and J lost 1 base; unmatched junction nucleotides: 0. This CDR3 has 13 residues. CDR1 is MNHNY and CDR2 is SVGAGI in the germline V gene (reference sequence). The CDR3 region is CASRDRGNTEAFF. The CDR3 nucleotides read TGTGCCAGCAGGGACAGGGGGAACACTGAAGCTTTCTTT.

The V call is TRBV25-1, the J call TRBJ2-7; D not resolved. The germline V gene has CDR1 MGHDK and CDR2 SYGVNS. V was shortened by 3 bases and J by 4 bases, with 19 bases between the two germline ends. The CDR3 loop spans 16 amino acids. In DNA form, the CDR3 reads TGTGCCAGCAGTGACCCTAACGGAGCAAGTAGGTACGAGCAGTACTTC. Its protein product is CASSDPNGASRYEQYF.

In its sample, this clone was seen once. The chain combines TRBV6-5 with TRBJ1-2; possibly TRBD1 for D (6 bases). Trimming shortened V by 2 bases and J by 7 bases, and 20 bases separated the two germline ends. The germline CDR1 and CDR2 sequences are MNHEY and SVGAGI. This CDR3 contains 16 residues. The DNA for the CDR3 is TGTGCCAGCAGTTACACGGCCAGGGGCGATGTTTCTGGCTACACCTTC. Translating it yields CASSYTARGDVSGYTF.

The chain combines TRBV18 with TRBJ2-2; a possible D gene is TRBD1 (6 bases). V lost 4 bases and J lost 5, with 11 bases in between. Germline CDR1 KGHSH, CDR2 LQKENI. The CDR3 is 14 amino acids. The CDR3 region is CASSLNRDTGELFF. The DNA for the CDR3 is TGTGCCAGCTCACTGAACAGGGATACCGGGGAGCTGTTTTTT.

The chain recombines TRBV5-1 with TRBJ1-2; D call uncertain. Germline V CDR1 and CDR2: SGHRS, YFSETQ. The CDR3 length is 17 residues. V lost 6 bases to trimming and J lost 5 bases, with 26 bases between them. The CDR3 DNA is TGCGCCAGCAACCTAATCGGGGAAGGATCTCTTGGGTATGGCTACACCTTC. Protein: CASNLIGEGSLGYGYTF.

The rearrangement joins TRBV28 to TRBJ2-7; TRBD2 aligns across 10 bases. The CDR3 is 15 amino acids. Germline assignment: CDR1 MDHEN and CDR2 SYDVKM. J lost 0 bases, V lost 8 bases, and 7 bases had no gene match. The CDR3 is CASVGIAGGSYEQYF. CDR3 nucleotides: TGTGCCAGCGTAGGGATAGCGGGGGGCTCCTACGAGCAGTACTTC.

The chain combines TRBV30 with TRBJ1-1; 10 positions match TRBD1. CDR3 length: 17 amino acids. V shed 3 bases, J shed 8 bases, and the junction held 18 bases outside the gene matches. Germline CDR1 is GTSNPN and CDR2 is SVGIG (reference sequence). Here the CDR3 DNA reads TGTGCCTGGAGGGACCGGACAGGGGGGCCGGCCCGGGAGGAAGCTTTCTTT. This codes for CAWRDRTGGPAREEAFF.

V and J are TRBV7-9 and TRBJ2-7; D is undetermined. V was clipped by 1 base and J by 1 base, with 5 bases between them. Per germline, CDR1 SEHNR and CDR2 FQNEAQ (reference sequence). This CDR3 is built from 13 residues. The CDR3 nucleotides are TGTGCCAGCAGCTTAGACAAATCCTACGAGCAGTACTTC. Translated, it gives CASSLDKSYEQYF.

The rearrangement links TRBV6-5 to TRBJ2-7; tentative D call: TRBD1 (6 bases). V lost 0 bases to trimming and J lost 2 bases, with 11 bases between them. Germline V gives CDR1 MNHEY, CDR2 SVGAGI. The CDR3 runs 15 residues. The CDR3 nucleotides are TGTGCCAGCAGTTACTCCCTGGCAGGGGCCTACGAGCAGTACTTC. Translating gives CASSYSLAGAYEQYF.

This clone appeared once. The CDR3 sequence is CASSLERGRAPLHF. As DNA, the CDR3 is TGCGCCAGCAGCTTGGAGCGGGGGAGAGCTCCCCTCCACTTT. The chain uses TRBV5-1 and TRBJ1-6; possibly TRBD1 for D (5 bases). V dropped 0 bases and J dropped 13 bases, with 14 bases sitting between them. The CDR3 loop spans 14 amino acids. The germline V gene has CDR1 SGHRS and CDR2 YFSETQ.

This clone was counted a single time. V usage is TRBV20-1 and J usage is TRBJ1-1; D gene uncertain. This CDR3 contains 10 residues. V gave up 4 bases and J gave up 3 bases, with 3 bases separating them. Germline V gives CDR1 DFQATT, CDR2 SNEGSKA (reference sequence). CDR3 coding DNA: TGCAGTGCTATAGACACTGAAGCTTTCTTT. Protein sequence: CSAIDTEAFF.

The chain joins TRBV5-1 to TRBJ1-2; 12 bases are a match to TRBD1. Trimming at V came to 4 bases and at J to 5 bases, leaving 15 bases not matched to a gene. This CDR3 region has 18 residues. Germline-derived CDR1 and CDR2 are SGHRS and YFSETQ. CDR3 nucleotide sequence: TGCGCCAGCAGCGAGGGACAGGGGGCGTACGGAAGTAGTTATGGCTACACCTTC. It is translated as CASSEGQGAYGSSYGYTF.

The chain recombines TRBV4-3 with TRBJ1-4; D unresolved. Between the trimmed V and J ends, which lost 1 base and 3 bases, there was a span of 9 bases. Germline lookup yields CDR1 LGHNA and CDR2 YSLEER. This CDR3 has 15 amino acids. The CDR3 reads CASSQGTASNEKLFF. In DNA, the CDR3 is TGCGCCAGCAGCCAAGGAACGGCCTCTAATGAAAAACTGTTTTTT.

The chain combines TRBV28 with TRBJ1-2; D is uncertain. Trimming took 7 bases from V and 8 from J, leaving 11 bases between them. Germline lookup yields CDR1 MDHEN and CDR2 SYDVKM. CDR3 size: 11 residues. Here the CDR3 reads CASTAQTGYTF. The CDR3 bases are TGTGCCAGCACCGCTCAAACCGGCTACACCTTC.

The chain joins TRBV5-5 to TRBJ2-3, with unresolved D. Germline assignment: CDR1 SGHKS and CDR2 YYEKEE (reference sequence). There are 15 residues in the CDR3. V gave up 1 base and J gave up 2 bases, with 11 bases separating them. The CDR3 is CASSLTHSPTDTQYF. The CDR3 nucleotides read TGTGCCAGCAGCTTGACCCACAGTCCCACAGATACGCAGTATTTT.

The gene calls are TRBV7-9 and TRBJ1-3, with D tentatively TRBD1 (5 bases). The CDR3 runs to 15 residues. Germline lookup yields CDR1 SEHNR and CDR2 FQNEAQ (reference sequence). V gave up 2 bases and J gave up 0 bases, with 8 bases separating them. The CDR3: CASSLFRDSGNTIYF. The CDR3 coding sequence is TGTGCCAGCAGCTTATTCAGGGACTCTGGAAACACCATATATTTT.

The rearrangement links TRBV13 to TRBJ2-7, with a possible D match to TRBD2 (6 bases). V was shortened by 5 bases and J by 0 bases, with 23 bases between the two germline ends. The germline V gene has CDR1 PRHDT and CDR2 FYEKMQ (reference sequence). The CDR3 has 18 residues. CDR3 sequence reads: CASSRFPAAGLLSYEQYF. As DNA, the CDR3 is TGTGCCAGCAGCCGTTTCCCGGCGGCGGGGCTCCTCTCCTACGAGCAGTACTTC.

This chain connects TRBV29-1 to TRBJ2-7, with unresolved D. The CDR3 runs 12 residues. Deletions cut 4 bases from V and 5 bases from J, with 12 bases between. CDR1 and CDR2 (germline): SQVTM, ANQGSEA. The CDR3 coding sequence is TGCAGCGTTGCCTATATCGGAGACGAGCAGTACTTC. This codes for CSVAYIGDEQYF.

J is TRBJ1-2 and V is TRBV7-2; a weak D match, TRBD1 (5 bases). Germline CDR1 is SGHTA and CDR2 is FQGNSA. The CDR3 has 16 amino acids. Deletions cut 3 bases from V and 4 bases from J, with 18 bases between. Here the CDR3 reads CASSFTPRGEIYGYTF. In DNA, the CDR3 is TGTGCCAGCAGCTTTACACCTCGGGGGGAGATCTATGGCTACACCTTC.